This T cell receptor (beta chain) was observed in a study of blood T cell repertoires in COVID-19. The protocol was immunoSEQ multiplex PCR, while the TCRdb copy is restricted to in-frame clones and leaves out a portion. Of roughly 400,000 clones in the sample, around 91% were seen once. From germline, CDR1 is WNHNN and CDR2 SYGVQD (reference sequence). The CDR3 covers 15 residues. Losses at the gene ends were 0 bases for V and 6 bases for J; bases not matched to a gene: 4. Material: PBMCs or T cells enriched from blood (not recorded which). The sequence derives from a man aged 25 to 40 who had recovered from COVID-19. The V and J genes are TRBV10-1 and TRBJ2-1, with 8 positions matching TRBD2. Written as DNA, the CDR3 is TGCGCCAGCAGTGAGTCTGTAGCGGGGCGCAATGAGCAGTTCTTC. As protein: CASSESVAGRNEQFF.